Listed below are T cell receptor beta chains from one sample, sequenced in a study of OX40 agonist ivuxolimab in advanced cancers. The data were produced by immunoSEQ multiplex PCR, yet TCRdb's version contains in-frame clones alone and is incomplete. Among about 54,000 clones listed, just over 90% were seen once. The sequencing here drew on CD4+ or CD8+ T cells sorted from blood, taken in a trial of the OX40 agonist ivuxolimab. The receptors here all came from an adult with an advanced solid tumor such as melanoma, head and neck, liver or kidney cancer. Each CDR3 is given with its conserved first and last residue. A D gene is named only where the DNA matches it firmly. The size field is filled for only some rows; it gives once, few, many or a size class.

>TRBV19|-|-|TRBJ2-3
TGTGCCAGTAGTATGCAGGGCCGGGAGATAGATACGCAGTATTTT
CASSMQGREIDTQYF
>TRBV10-3|once|TRBD2|TRBJ2-1
TGTGCCACCACTCTCGGGACTAGCGGGGATAACGAGCAGTTCTTC
CATTLGTSGDNEQFF
>TRBV7-3|once|-|TRBJ1-1
TGTGCCAGCAGCTTAACGCCAGGGAACACTGAAGCTTTCTTT
CASSLTPGNTEAFF
>TRBV4-1|-|-|TRBJ2-1
TGCGCCAGCAGGCCGTTACTTCGAGTCTCCTACAATGAGCAGTTCTTC
CASRPLLRVSYNEQFF
>TRBV7-8|-|-|TRBJ1-2
TGTGCCAGCAGCCCAGGAACTAGGGAATTTGCTGGCTACACCTTC
CASSPGTREFAGYTF
>TRBV20-1|-|-|TRBJ2-7
TGCAGTGCTAGAAGCGCCGGCGAGCAGTACTTC
CSARSAGEQYF
>TRBV10-3|once|TRBD2|TRBJ2-7
TGTGCCATCAGTAATAGCGGGGGCGAGCAGTACTTC
CAISNSGGEQYF
>TRBV11-2|-|TRBD1|TRBJ2-7
TGTGCCAGCAGCTTAGGGTACAGGGGCCAATCCTACGAGCAGTACTTC
CASSLGYRGQSYEQYF
>TRBV7-3|-|-|TRBJ1-6
TGTGCCAGCAGCTTAGTCTCTGGGTACAATTCACCCCTCCACTTT
CASSLVSGYNSPLHF
>TRBV19|-|TRBD1|TRBJ1-4
TGTGCCAGTAGAACCCACAGGGGAGTTAATGAAAAACTGTTTTTT
CASRTHRGVNEKLFF
>TRBV19|-|-|TRBJ1-4
TGTGCCAGTAAACGACCCGGTGGTGAAAAACTGTTTTTT
CASKRPGGEKLFF
>TRBV11-2|-|-|TRBJ2-7
TGTGCCAGCACCTCCGTCGGATCGGTTGGCGAGCAGTACTTC
CASTSVGSVGEQYF
>TRBV5-1|few|-|TRBJ1-6
TGCGCCAGCAGCAGGGTTAGTAATTCACCCCTCCACTTT
CASSRVSNSPLHF
>TRBV28|-|TRBD2|TRBJ2-1
TGTGCCAGCAGTTTCCCGGGAGGTATTGATGAGCAGTTCTTC
CASSFPGGIDEQFF
>TRBV6-5|once|TRBD1|TRBJ2-7
TGTGCCAGCAGGCCGACAGGGGGATCCCTTCGCGAGCAGTACTTC
CASRPTGGSLREQYF
>TRBV7-9|-|-|TRBJ2-7
TGTGCCAGCAGCTATGCGGGGCGGACTCATTTTTACGAGCAGTACTTC
CASSYAGRTHFYEQYF
>TRBV7-9|-|TRBD1|TRBJ1-4
TGTGCCAGCAGCCAAGGGGACAGGGGAACGTTCGGTGAAAAACTGTTTTTT
CASSQGDRGTFGEKLFF
>TRBV5-1|-|-|TRBJ2-5
TGCGCCAGCAGCGGGGGTTCTAGCGCAAATTCTCAAGAGACCCAGTACTTC
CASSGGSSANSQETQYF
>TRBV6-1|-|-|TRBJ1-2
TGTGCCAGCAGTGGGTGGGGGATTAACTATGGCTACACCTTC
CASSGWGINYGYTF
>TRBV6-1|-|-|TRBJ2-3
TGTGCCAGCAGTGAAGGCCGGGACTCCTCCGGAGATACGCAGTATTTT
CASSEGRDSSGDTQYF
>TRBV28|-|TRBD1|TRBJ1-1
TGTGCCAGCAGTTTACGGACAGGGTACACTGAAGCTTTCTTT
CASSLRTGYTEAFF
>TRBV5-6|-|-|TRBJ2-5
TGTGCCAGCAGCCTCGTTTCAGTCGGGCGGGGGACCCAGTACTTC
CASSLVSVGRGTQYF
>TRBV5-1|-|TRBD1|TRBJ2-7
TGCGCCAGCAGCTATAACAGGGGGCCATACGAGCAGTACTTC
CASSYNRGPYEQYF
>TRBV6-5|-|-|TRBJ2-3
TGTGCCAGTGGGCGGGACTCCACAGATACGCAGTATTTT
CASGRDSTDTQYF
>TRBV6-6|-|-|TRBJ1-2
TGTGCCAGCAATCCACTTGGTGCCTATGGCTACACCTTC
CASNPLGAYGYTF
>TRBV19|-|-|TRBJ1-2
TGTGCCAGTAGTATATTAAGATCGTCTAACTATGGCTACACCTTC
CASSILRSSNYGYTF
>TRBV19|-|-|TRBJ2-3
TGTGCCAGTAGTCCCTGGGACGGCCCCACAGATACGCAGTATTTT
CASSPWDGPTDTQYF
>TRBV5-6|-|-|TRBJ2-7
TGTGCCAGCAGCTGGAGGTGGGGAGACGAGCAGTACTTC
CASSWRWGDEQYF
>TRBV28|few|-|TRBJ2-1
TGTGCCAGCAGCCCGAACAGGGACTGGGAGAATGAGCAGTTCTTC
CASSPNRDWENEQFF
>TRBV7-9|-|-|TRBJ1-4
TGTGCCAGCAGCGCTACCGGGGAAAAACTGTTTTTT
CASSATGEKLFF
>TRBV5-4|once|TRBD2|TRBJ2-1
TGTGCCAGCAGCATGGGACTAGCGGGGGGTTATGAGCAGTTCTTC
CASSMGLAGGYEQFF
>TRBV10-3|-|TRBD2|TRBJ2-1
TGTGCCATCAGTGAGGACGGGAGGGTCCACAATGAGCAGTTCTTC
CAISEDGRVHNEQFF
>TRBV7-2|-|TRBD2|TRBJ2-7
TGTGCCAGCAGCTTAGGTAGCGGGGGGGCCTACGAGCAGTACTTC
CASSLGSGGAYEQYF
>TRBV6-6|-|-|TRBJ2-7
TGTGCCAGCAGTTCCCGATACTACGAGCAGTACTTC
CASSSRYYEQYF
>TRBV12-5|once|-|TRBJ2-5
TGTGCTAGTGGTTTTGGGCAGGGGAAGGGCGGAGAGACCCAGTACTTC
CASGFGQGKGGETQYF
>TRBV5-1|-|-|TRBJ2-7
TGCGCCAGCAGCGACCAGGGGTCCGAGCAGTACTTC
CASSDQGSEQYF
>TRBV5-4|-|-|TRBJ1-1
TGTGCCAGCAGCTTGGTTGCAGGGATGAGGACTGAAGCTTTCTTT
CASSLVAGMRTEAFF
>TRBV5-4|-|TRBD1|TRBJ2-1
TGTGCCAGCAGCTCCTTCCGTTCGACAGGGTGGAATGAGCAGTTCTTC
CASSSFRSTGWNEQFF